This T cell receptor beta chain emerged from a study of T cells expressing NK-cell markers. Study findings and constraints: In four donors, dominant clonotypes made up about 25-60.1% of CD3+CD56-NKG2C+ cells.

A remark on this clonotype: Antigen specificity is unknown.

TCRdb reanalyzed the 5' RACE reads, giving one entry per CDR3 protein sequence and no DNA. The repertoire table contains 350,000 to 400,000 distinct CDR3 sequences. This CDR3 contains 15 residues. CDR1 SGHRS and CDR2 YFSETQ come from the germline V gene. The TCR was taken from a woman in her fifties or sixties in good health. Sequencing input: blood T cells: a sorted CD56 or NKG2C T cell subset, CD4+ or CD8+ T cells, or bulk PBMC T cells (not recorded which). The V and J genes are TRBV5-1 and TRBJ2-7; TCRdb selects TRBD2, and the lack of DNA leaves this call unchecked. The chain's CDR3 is CASSARVAGVPEQYF. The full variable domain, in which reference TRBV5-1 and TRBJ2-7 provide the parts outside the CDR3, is KAGVTQTPRYLIKTRGQQVTLSCSPISGHRSVSWYQQTPGQGLQFLFEYFSETQRNKGNFPGRFSGRQFSNSRSEMNVSTLELGDSALYLCASSARVAGVPEQYFGPGTRLTVT.